Sequencing of this T cell receptor beta chain was carried out in a study of blood T cells in healthy people across ages. Using a J-beta primer mix together with a sample-barcoded 5' primer, a second PCR was run for about 6 to 11 cycles. TCRdb ran MiXCR on the 5' RACE reads and lists one entry per CDR3 protein. The sample comprises fewer than 2,000,000 distinct CDR3 sequences, more than 35% of which are singletons, and approximately 22% rests with the top ten. The CDR3 length is 13 residues. Trimming cost V 5 bases and J 6 bases, with 13 bases left between them. The germline V gene encodes CDR1 LNHNV and CDR2 YYDKDF (reference sequence). This clonotype has ten or more counts.

The receptor's source is a human donor in good health. Sample: blood. The rearrangement joins TRBV15 to TRBJ1-2, with a possible D match to TRBD1 (5 bases). The CDR3 DNA reads TGTGCCACCAGCGGGGACCTCTTTGATGGCTACACCTTC. As protein: CATSGDLFDGYTF.